Following are 29 T cell receptor beta chains from one sample sequenced in a study of blood T cell repertoires in COVID-19. Some clones are missing from TCRdb's copy, which holds only in-frame ones; the method was immunoSEQ multiplex PCR. Of roughly 380,000 clones listed, around 87% are singletons. Source material: PBMCs or T cells enriched from blood (not recorded which). These TCRs come from a man younger than 45 who had recovered from COVID-19.

J is TRBJ1-5 and V is TRBV6-2 or TRBV6-3; D might be TRBD1 (5 bases). Looked up from germline, CDR1 is MNHEY and CDR2 is SVGEGT. Trimming took 7 bases from V and 4 from J, leaving 14 bases between them. CDR3 length: 14 amino acids. The CDR3 DNA sequence: TGTGCCAGCACCCCCAGGGATCGGAATCAGCCCCAGCATTTT. Protein: CASTPRDRNQPQHF.

V and J are TRBV7-9 and TRBJ2-1; TRBD2 might be the D (7 bases). This CDR3 has 15 residues. Germline CDR1 SEHNR, CDR2 FQNEAQ (reference sequence). V was pared by 1 base and J by 4 bases, with 11 bases between. CDR3 residues: CASSLVGGPYNEQFF. The DNA of the CDR3 is TGTGCCAGCAGCTTAGTGGGGGGGCCTTACAATGAGCAGTTCTTC. The full variable domain, completed using reference TRBV7-9 and TRBJ2-1, is DTGVSQNPRHKITKRGQNVTFRCDPISEHNRLYWYRQTLGQGPEFLTYFQNEAQLEKSRLLSDRFSAERPKGSFSTLEIQRTEQGDSAMYLCASSLVGGPYNEQFFGPGTRLTVL.

The rearrangement uses TRBV27 and TRBJ2-1; 8 bases agree with TRBD2. Germline CDR1 reads MNHEY; CDR2 reads SMNVEV (reference sequence). CDR3 length equals 15 residues. Trimming cost V 3 bases and J 2 bases; bases outside gene matches: 3. The CDR3 coding sequence is TGTGCCAGCAGTTTGGGCGGGGGGCCCTACAATGAGCAGTTCTTC. Encoded protein: CASSLGGGPYNEQFF.

The chain links TRBV6-5 to TRBJ1-6, with D possibly matching TRBD1 (5 bases). The CDR3 spans 12 residues. The V gene's germline CDR1 is MNHEY and CDR2 SVGAGI. V was shortened by 11 bases and J by 7 bases, with 12 bases between the two germline ends. Here the CDR3 reads CAAGTANSPLHF. DNA for the CDR3: TGTGCCGCCGGGACTGCGAATTCACCCCTCCACTTT.

This clone is a singleton in its sample. The V and J genes are TRBV3-1 (or the pseudogene TRBV3-2) and TRBJ1-2; 7 nucleotides line up with TRBD1. J gave up 4 bases and V 1 base, and 12 bases lay outside the gene matches. The germline gives CDR1 LGHDT, CDR2 YNNKEL (reference sequence). This CDR3 is 17 amino acids long. CDR3 loop: CASSQGFTGENAYGYTF. The CDR3 DNA reads as TGTGCCAGCAGCCAAGGATTTACAGGGGAGAACGCCTATGGCTACACCTTC.

Only one count was recorded for this clone. The same CDR3 is also encoded by other DNA sequences in this sample. The gene calls are TRBV7-9 and TRBJ1-1; D possibly corresponds to TRBD1 (6 bases). Germline lookup yields CDR1 SEHNR and CDR2 FQNEAQ (reference sequence). CDR3 length equals 14 residues. Trimming removed 4 bases at V and 0 bases at J, with 9 bases between. The CDR3: CASSSQGMNTEAFF. DNA of the CDR3: TGTGCCAGCAGCTCACAGGGAATGAACACTGAAGCTTTCTTT.

The chain joins TRBV6-2 or TRBV6-3 to TRBJ1-1, with a tentative D call TRBD1 (5 bases). The germline V and J ends were trimmed by 6 bases and 5 bases, with 16 bases remaining between them. The CDR3 totals 14 residues. Germline values: CDR1 MNHEY, CDR2 SVGEGT. CDR3 residues: CASSRPRVGTEAFF. In DNA, the CDR3 is TGTGCCAGCAGCCGACCCAGGGTCGGAACTGAAGCTTTCTTT.

Here the CDR3 reads CASSLEFGVNQPQHF. In nucleotides, the CDR3 is TGTGCCAGCAGCTTAGAGTTCGGGGTTAATCAGCCCCAGCATTTT. V and J are TRBV11-2 and TRBJ1-5; D gene ambiguous. Trimming removed 0 bases from V and 4 bases from J, with 10 bases in between. This CDR3 has 15 residues. The germline gives CDR1 SGHAT, CDR2 FQNNGV.

V gene TRBV5-1 combines with J gene TRBJ2-1; 12 nucleotides align to TRBD2. Unmatched junction bases numbered 6, after V lost 0 bases and J lost 8 bases. CDR3 size: 16 residues. CDR1 is SGHRS and CDR2 is YFSETQ in the germline V gene. CDR3 amino acids: CASSLALAGGPYEQFF. The CDR3 coding sequence is TGCGCCAGCAGCTTGGCGCTAGCGGGGGGGCCGTATGAGCAGTTCTTC.

The genes are TRBV4-1 and TRBJ1-4; tentative D call: TRBD1 (5 bases). The V and J ends lost 4 bases and 8 bases respectively, with 14 bases between them. The CDR3 runs 14 residues. Germline CDR1 MGHRA, CDR2 YSYEKL. The DNA for the CDR3 is TGCGCCAGCAGCCCCCGGGGGGATGGGGAAAAACTGTTTTTT. This gives the protein CASSPRGDGEKLFF.

CDR3 protein: CAISDADNYGYTF. CDR3 coding DNA: TGTGCCATCAGTGACGCAGATAACTATGGCTACACCTTC. The genes are TRBV10-3 and TRBJ1-2, with unresolved D. Per the germline V gene, CDR1 is ENHRY and CDR2 is SYGVKD. The CDR3 contains 13 residues. The ends were cut back, 3 bases at V and 1 base at J, with 6 bases in the middle.

The chain links TRBV10-1 to TRBJ1-2, with TRBD1 identical over 9 bases. Germline V gene data show CDR1 as WNHNN and CDR2 as SYGVQD (reference sequence). V shed 5 bases and J 4 bases; nucleotides not matched to a gene: 14. The CDR3 totals 17 residues. CDR3 coding DNA: TGCGCCAGCAGTCCCAGGTCAGGGACAGGGCCCTTCTATGGCTACACCTTC. It yields the protein CASSPRSGTGPFYGYTF.

The chain recombines TRBV18 with TRBJ2-2; D is uncertain. Germline V CDR1 and CDR2: KGHSH, LQKENI. Trimming pared 4 bases from V and 1 base from J, leaving 13 bases between. The CDR3 is made up of 16 amino acids. This CDR3 reads CASSRNEAVNTGELFF. The CDR3 nucleotides are TGTGCCAGCTCACGAAATGAGGCGGTGAACACCGGGGAGCTGTTTTTT.

This clone was seen more than once but under ten times. The chain uses TRBV9 and TRBJ1-1; TRBD1 matches 10 bases. CDR1 and CDR2 from the germline V gene are SGDLS and YYNGEE. This CDR3 comprises 15 residues. The V and J ends lost 4 bases and 3 bases, in that order; junction bases with no gene match: 6. Here the CDR3 reads CASSLTTGGYTEAFF. The CDR3 region has the DNA TGTGCCAGCAGCTTAACGACAGGGGGCTACACTGAAGCTTTCTTT.

The chain employs TRBV5-4 and TRBJ1-1; D might be TRBD1 (5 bases). Trimming stripped 3 bases from V and 4 bases from J, with 10 bases between. The germline V gene encodes CDR1 SGHNT and CDR2 YYREEE (reference sequence). The CDR3 has 13 residues. CDR3 coding DNA: TGTGCCAGCAGCTGGGGCACCGGCACTGAAGCTTTCTTT. Translation gives CASSWGTGTEAFF. Variable domain in full (rest from reference TRBV5-4 and TRBJ1-1): ETGVTQSPTHLIKTRGQQVTLRCSSQSGHNTVSWYQQALGQGPQFIFQYYREEENGRGNFPPRFSGLQFPNYSSELNVNALELDDSALYLCASSWGTGTEAFFGQGTRLTVV.

This clone was seen more than once but under ten times. The J gene is TRBJ1-1, the V gene TRBV29-1; D remains ambiguous. Germline V gene data show CDR1 as SQVTM and CDR2 as ANQGSEA. The CDR3 consists of 11 residues. The germline V and J ends were trimmed by 7 bases and 0 bases, with 6 bases remaining between them. CDR3 region: CSALLNTEAFF. The CDR3 nucleotides are TGCAGCGCACTCTTGAACACTGAAGCTTTCTTT.

V is TRBV7-2 and J is TRBJ1-4; TRBD1 matches at 8 bases. Germline CDR1 is SGHTA and CDR2 is FQGNSA. The CDR3 length is 16 residues. V shed 2 bases and J 7 bases; nucleotides not matched to a gene: 9. CDR3 amino acids: CASSLLSGQEGEKLFF. DNA for the CDR3: TGTGCCAGCAGCTTACTTTCGGGACAGGAAGGTGAAAAACTGTTTTTT. Filled out from reference TRBV7-2 and TRBJ1-4, the complete variable domain reads GAGVSQSPSNKVTEKGKDVELRCDPISGHTALYWYRQSLGQGLEFLIYFQGNSAPDKSGLPSDRFSAERTGGSVSTLTIQRTQQEDSAVYLCASSLLSGQEGEKLFFGSGTQLSVL.

V is TRBV5-1 and J is TRBJ2-7; a weak D match, TRBD1 (8 bases). With 7 bases removed from V and 2 bases from J, the gap between germline ends came to 19 bases. There are 15 residues in the CDR3. In germline, CDR1 is SGHRS, CDR2 YFSETQ. The CDR3 sequence: CASAPGGQDPYEQYF. The CDR3 nucleotides read TGCGCCAGCGCCCCGGGGGGACAGGATCCCTACGAGCAGTACTTC.

The V and J genes are TRBV7-9 and TRBJ2-5, with 8 bases identical to TRBD1. Trimming took 5 bases from V and 4 from J; bases not matched to a gene: 12. In germline, CDR1 is SEHNR, CDR2 FQNEAQ (reference sequence). The CDR3 has 16 residues. CDR3 sequence (DNA): TGTGCCAGCAGCGAAAGACAGGGGTGGACTATAGAGACCCAGTACTTC. Translation gives CASSERQGWTIETQYF.

V gene TRBV11-2 combines with J gene TRBJ2-1; D gene ambiguous. This CDR3 is built from 11 residues. Germline CDR1 reads SGHAT; CDR2 reads FQNNGV. V shed 1 base and J shed 8 bases, with 3 bases lying between them. The CDR3 DNA is TGTGCCAGCAGCTTAGGGCATGAGCAGTTCTTC. It translates to CASSLGHEQFF. The full variable domain, with the rest looked up from reference TRBV11-2 and TRBJ2-1, is EAGVAQSPRYKIIEKRQSVAFWCNPISGHATLYWYQQILGQGPKLLIQFQNNGVVDDSQLPKDRFSAERLKGVDSTLKIQPAKLEDSAVYLCASSLGHEQFFGPGTRLTVL.

This chain joins TRBV7-9 and TRBJ1-1; a weak D match, TRBD1 (5 bases). Trimming took off 5 bases at V and 3 bases at J, with 19 bases between the two ends. From germline, CDR1 is SEHNR and CDR2 FQNEAQ (reference sequence). The CDR3 spans 16 residues. Here the CDR3 reads CASSHTAMGRYTEAFF. CDR3 nucleotides: TGTGCCAGCAGCCACACGGCGATGGGGCGATACACTGAAGCTTTCTTT.

J is TRBJ2-7 and V is TRBV19, with 8 positions matching TRBD1. In germline, CDR1 is LNHDA, CDR2 SQIVND (reference sequence). The V segment lost 9 bases and the J segment 0 bases; nucleotides outside the gene matches: 4. The CDR3 totals 13 residues. CDR3 coding DNA: TGTGCCAGCATGGACAGGGTCTCCTACGAGCAGTACTTC. As protein: CASMDRVSYEQYF. Supplemented by reference TRBV19 and TRBJ2-7, the full variable domain reads DGGITQSPKYLFRKEGQNVTLSCEQNLNHDAMYWYRQDPGQGLRLIYYSQIVNDFQKGDIAEGYSVSREKKESFPLTVTSAQKNPTAFYLCASMDRVSYEQYFGPGTRLTVT.

The J gene is TRBJ2-7, the V gene TRBV4-1, with TRBD1 matching 9 bases. CDR3 length: 15 residues. From germline, CDR1 is MGHRA and CDR2 YSYEKL. Trimming took 3 bases from V and 1 from J; bases not matched to a gene: 4. In DNA, the CDR3 is TGCGCCAGCAGCCAGAGGGGACAGGGTTCCTACGAGCAGTACTTC. It yields the protein CASSQRGQGSYEQYF.

The chain is built from TRBV29-1 and TRBJ1-2, with a tentative D call TRBD1 (5 bases). V lost 5 bases to trimming and J lost 2 bases, with 12 bases between them. The CDR3 is made up of 13 amino acids. Germline CDR1 is SQVTM and CDR2 is ANQGSEA. CDR3 residues: CSVLESGNYGYTF. CDR3 in DNA: TGCAGCGTTCTTGAATCAGGGAACTATGGCTACACCTTC. The full variable domain, in which reference TRBV29-1 and TRBJ1-2 provide the parts outside the CDR3, is SAVISQKPSRDICQRGTSLTIQCQVDSQVTMMFWYRQQPGQSLTLIATANQGSEATYESGFVIDKFPISRPNLTFSTLTVSNMSPEDSSIYLCSVLESGNYGYTFGSGTRLTVV.

The chain recombines TRBV12-3 or TRBV12-4 with TRBJ1-1; D remains unclear. This CDR3 contains 13 residues. With 4 bases removed from V and 1 base from J, the gap between germline ends came to 7 bases. CDR3 sequence reads: CASSSLGNTEAFF. In DNA, the CDR3 is TGTGCCAGCAGTTCCCTAGGGAACACTGAAGCTTTCTTT.

This chain connects TRBV2 to TRBJ2-7; D perhaps matches TRBD1 (5 bases). From germline, CDR1 is SNHLY and CDR2 FYNNEI. Trimming cost V 7 bases and J 0 bases, with 13 bases left between them. The CDR3 covers 14 residues. This CDR3 is CASNDGAGSYEQYF. The CDR3 DNA is TGTGCCAGCAATGATGGGGCAGGCTCCTACGAGCAGTACTTC.

This clone came up once. V and J are TRBV14 and TRBJ1-1, with unresolved D. CDR1 is SGHDN, CDR2 FVKESK, per germline. The germline V and J ends were trimmed by 1 base and 4 bases, with 13 bases remaining between them. This CDR3 spans 15 amino acids. The CDR3 DNA reads TGTGCCAGCAGCCAAGTTGAGCGGGGTGCCACTGAAGCTTTCTTT. Translating gives CASSQVERGATEAFF.

The chain recombines TRBV11-2 with TRBJ1-6; 11 nucleotides match TRBD1. The CDR3 is made up of 17 amino acids. V trimming: 4 bases; J trimming: 4 bases; junction bases outside the gene matches: 6. Germline V gene data show CDR1 as SGHAT and CDR2 as FQNNGV. The DNA of the CDR3 is TGTGCCAGCAGCTCCGGGACAGGGGGTTTGTATAATTCACCCCTCCACTTT. Residues: CASSSGTGGLYNSPLHF. Drawing the rest from reference TRBV11-2 and TRBJ1-6, the complete variable domain is EAGVAQSPRYKIIEKRQSVAFWCNPISGHATLYWYQQILGQGPKLLIQFQNNGVVDDSQLPKDRFSAERLKGVDSTLKIQPAKLEDSAVYLCASSSGTGGLYNSPLHFGNGTRLTVT.

V and J are TRBV7-2 and TRBJ1-4; D ambiguous. With 4 bases removed from V and 5 bases from J, the gap between germline ends came to 11 bases. Germline-derived CDR1 and CDR2 are SGHTA and FQGNSA. This CDR3 has 14 residues. CDR3 amino acids: CASSSTRVNEKLFF. The CDR3 coding sequence is TGTGCCAGCAGCTCCACCCGGGTAAATGAAAAACTGTTTTTT. The whole variable domain, remainder taken from reference TRBV7-2 and TRBJ1-4, is GAGVSQSPSNKVTEKGKDVELRCDPISGHTALYWYRQSLGQGLEFLIYFQGNSAPDKSGLPSDRFSAERTGGSVSTLTIQRTQQEDSAVYLCASSSTRVNEKLFFGSGTQLSVL.